This TCR beta chain derives from a study of cytomegalovirus exposure and HLA in healthy donors. The study ran its PCR with 60 Vbeta and 13 Jbeta primers. Profiled with immunoSEQ multiplex PCR; TCRdb holds only in-frame clones, not every one. This sample has some 160,000 clones, with around 77% found just once. CDR3 length: 15 amino acids. Germline V gene data show CDR1 as MNHEY and CDR2 as SVGAGI. The V and J ends lost 0 bases and 4 bases, in that order; junction bases with no gene match: 4. This clone was detected only a few times. Its antigen is as yet unknown. Study conclusions and caveats: Prediction of most subjects' HLA-A and HLA-B alleles by TCR beta sequences was reportedly accurate. Sequencing depth across donors, presence/absence analyses assumed, was roughly uniform.

This TCR derives from a woman under 40 in good health and CMV-seronegative. The sequenced sample consisted of PBMCs. The J gene is TRBJ2-7, the V gene TRBV6-5; TRBD1 aligns across 9 bases. CDR3 in DNA: TGTGCCAGCAGTTACTCGTTACAGGGGGCTTACGAGCAGTACTTC. It codes for CASSYSLQGAYEQYF.